Listed below are T cell receptor beta chains from one sample, sequenced in a study of blood T cells in healthy people across ages. TCRdb recomputed calls from the 5' RACE reads with MiXCR, one row per CDR3 protein. This repertoire shows about 580,000 distinct CDR3 sequences, 40% to 50% found once; its top ten account for just under 25%. Material: blood. The receptors here all came from a man older than 75 in good health. CDR3s include the opening cysteine and the closing phenylalanine or tryptophan. A D gene is named only where the DNA matches it firmly. Size is stated for part of the rows, as once, few or many counts, or as a class when the clone is expanded.

DNA,CDR3,size,V,D,J
TGTGCCAGCAGCCCGCGGACTAGCGGCTACTACAATGAGCAGTTCTTC,CASSPRTSGYYNEQFF,NA,TRBV14,TRBD2,TRBJ2-1
TGTGCCAGCAGCTTAGCGGGAGAGTTGCGGGGCAATGAGCAGTTCTTC,CASSLAGELRGNEQFF,few,TRBV7-2,NA,TRBJ2-1
TGCGCCAGCAGCCTGGGGCCCCGTCCGGGACAGGGAAATGGCTACACCTTC,CASSLGPRPGQGNGYTF,NA,TRBV5-1,TRBD1,TRBJ1-2
TGTGCCAGCAGCTCAAGAGGGACCCAGGCAGATACGCAGTATTTT,CASSSRGTQADTQYF,NA,TRBV7-8,NA,TRBJ2-3
TGTGCCAGCAGTTACTCCCATTGCGGGGGGGTACGAAGGGGGGATGAGCAGTTCTTC,CASSYSHCGGVRRGDEQFF,once,TRBV6-5,TRBD2,TRBJ2-1
TGTGCCAGCTCACCTGCCCACAATGAGCAGTTCTTC,CASSPAHNEQFF,NA,TRBV18,NA,TRBJ2-1
TGTGCCAGCAGCAAGGACAGGGAAGCTCAGCCCCAGCATTTT,CASSKDREAQPQHF,NA,TRBV3-1,TRBD1,TRBJ1-5
TGTGCCAGCAGAGTATCTCGCACTGAAGCTTTCTTT,CASRVSRTEAFF,NA,TRBV7-9,NA,TRBJ1-1
TGTGCTAGTGGTCCCGGTGGAGGCCCTACCGGGGAGCTGTTTTTT,CASGPGGGPTGELFF,NA,TRBV12-5,NA,TRBJ2-2
TGTGCCAGCAGCTCTCCTAGCGGGCTAACCTACGAGCAGTACTTC,CASSSPSGLTYEQYF,NA,TRBV7-2,TRBD2,TRBJ2-7
TGCAGCGTTGTGTGGGGAAGGGCTCCATACGAGCAGTACTTC,CSVVWGRAPYEQYF,NA,TRBV29-1,NA,TRBJ2-7
TGCAGTGCTAGAGACTTCCAGATCCCCTACGAGCAGTACTTC,CSARDFQIPYEQYF,NA,TRBV20-1,NA,TRBJ2-7
TGCAGTGCCACGAAGATACTAGCGGGAGGGCCCTTGTTCTTC,CSATKILAGGPLFF,NA,TRBV20-1,TRBD2,TRBJ2-1
TGCAGTACTGCTAGATCCAATGAGCAGTACTTC,CSTARSNEQYF,NA,TRBV20-1,NA,TRBJ2-7
TGCAGTGCCCGATACAACGGGGGGTGGATAGACGAGCAGTACTTC,CSARYNGGWIDEQYF,NA,TRBV20-1,TRBD2,TRBJ2-7
TGTGCCAGCAGCGTAACCCAGGCAGATACGCAGTATTTT,CASSVTQADTQYF,NA,TRBV7-3,NA,TRBJ2-3
TGTGCCAGCACAGGGGACTCTGGGGCCAACGTCCTGACTTTC,CASTGDSGANVLTF,NA,TRBV7-9,NA,TRBJ2-6
TGTGCCTGGAGTGTATCTGTAGGCCTCCCGGATACGCAGTATTTT,CAWSVSVGLPDTQYF,NA,TRBV30,NA,TRBJ2-3
TGTGCCAGCAGCTTAGGGGGGACACCCGTGCCCCAGTACTTC,CASSLGGTPVPQYF,NA,TRBV7-3,NA,TRBJ2-5
TGTGCCAGCTCCCGAGTCACAGGGAACTATGGCTACACCTTC,CASSRVTGNYGYTF,NA,TRBV18,NA,TRBJ1-2
TGTGCCAGCAGTACCAGGAGCAATCAGCCCCAGCATTTT,CASSTRSNQPQHF,many,TRBV6-5,NA,TRBJ1-5
TGTGCCACCAGCAGAGGGAGATCGGCTAGCGGGGACCTTAATGAGCAGTTCTTC,CATSRGRSASGDLNEQFF,NA,TRBV15,TRBD2,TRBJ2-1
TGTGCCAGCAGTTTCGACGGAAACACCGGGGAGCTGTTTTTT,CASSFDGNTGELFF,many,TRBV6-6,NA,TRBJ2-2
TGTGCCAGCAACCAACAAAATTCACCCCTCCACTTT,CASNQQNSPLHF,NA,TRBV3-1,NA,TRBJ1-6
TGTGCCAGCAGCTTAGAGGCACAGTATGGCTACACCTTC,CASSLEAQYGYTF,NA,TRBV11-2,NA,TRBJ1-2
TGTGCCAGCAGCTTCGGGGGGGCTGGGCAAGAGACCCAGTACTTC,CASSFGGAGQETQYF,NA,TRBV7-3,TRBD2,TRBJ2-5
TGCGCCAGCAGCTTTGGGACTACCACAGATACGCAGTATTTT,CASSFGTTTDTQYF,NA,TRBV5-1,TRBD2,TRBJ2-3
TGTGCCAGCAGCTTAGCGCGGGAGGGCCGAGGCGAGCAGTACTTC,CASSLAREGRGEQYF,NA,TRBV7-9,TRBD2,TRBJ2-7
TGTGCCAGCAGACCCTCAACCGGGACAGGATCCTACAATGAGCAGTTCTTC,CASRPSTGTGSYNEQFF,NA,TRBV28,TRBD1,TRBJ2-1